The 22 T cell receptor beta chains reported below all come from one sample, sequenced in a study of neoadjuvant anti-PD-1 for oral cavity cancer. Assay used: immunoSEQ multiplex PCR; TCRdb lists only in-frame clones, some missing. The repertoire holds under 85,000 clones, with 84% as singletons. The starting material was PBMCs, obtained before nivolumab (anti-PD-1) treatment. The receptors were sampled from a person aged 35-79 years with oral cavity squamous cell carcinoma.

The chain has TRBV5-1 and TRBJ2-2; 7 bases fit TRBD1. Looked up from germline, CDR1 is SGHRS and CDR2 is YFSETQ. CDR3 size: 16 residues. The trim removed 5 bases at V and 3 bases at J, leaving 10 bases unmatched. The CDR3 spells CASSPPETGYTGELFF. CDR3 DNA: TGCGCCAGCAGTCCCCCCGAGACAGGGTACACCGGGGAGCTGTTTTTT. The full variable domain, rest sourced from reference TRBV5-1 and TRBJ2-2, is KAGVTQTPRYLIKTRGQQVTLSCSPISGHRSVSWYQQTPGQGLQFLFEYFSETQRNKGNFPGRFSGRQFSNSRSEMNVSTLELGDSALYLCASSPPETGYTGELFFGEGSRLTVL.

V is TRBV6-6 and J is TRBJ1-1; D gene ambiguous. In germline, CDR1 is MNHNY, CDR2 SVGAGI (reference sequence). The ends were cut back, 2 bases at V and 6 bases at J, with 7 bases in the middle. This CDR3 comprises 12 residues. The chain's CDR3 is CASSYPLSEAFF. The CDR3, as DNA: TGTGCCAGCAGTTACCCGTTATCTGAAGCTTTCTTT.

The V and J genes are TRBV5-1 and TRBJ2-5; maybe TRBD1 (6 bases). Germline lookup yields CDR1 SGHRS and CDR2 YFSETQ. The CDR3 sequence is 13 residues long. Between the trimmed V and J ends, which lost 5 bases and 2 bases, there was a span of 10 bases. Here the CDR3 DNA reads TGCGCCAGCAGACGGACAGATCAAGAGACCCAGTACTTC. Amino acid sequence: CASRRTDQETQYF. Looking up the rest from reference TRBV5-1 and TRBJ2-5 gives the full variable domain: KAGVTQTPRYLIKTRGQQVTLSCSPISGHRSVSWYQQTPGQGLQFLFEYFSETQRNKGNFPGRFSGRQFSNSRSEMNVSTLELGDSALYLCASRRTDQETQYFGPGTRLLVL.

The V call is TRBV14, the J call TRBJ2-7, with TRBD1 matching 8 bases. The CDR3 extends over 16 amino acids. The V and J ends lost 0 bases and 3 bases, in that order; junction bases with no gene match: 7. From germline, CDR1 is SGHDN and CDR2 FVKESK. This chain's CDR3 is CASSQEGRTGLYEQYF. The CDR3 nucleotides are TGTGCCAGCAGCCAAGAAGGTAGGACAGGGCTCTACGAGCAGTACTTC.

This clone was counted a few times. The J gene is TRBJ1-2, the V gene TRBV29-1, with 10 bases aligning to TRBD1. The trim removed 4 bases at V and 2 bases at J, leaving 1 base unmatched. Per germline, CDR1 SQVTM and CDR2 ANQGSEA. This CDR3 has 13 amino acids. CDR3 residues: CSVGTGGNYGYTF. In DNA form, the CDR3 reads TGCAGCGTTGGGACAGGGGGAAACTATGGCTACACCTTC.

The chain is built from TRBV19 and TRBJ1-3; 7 nucleotides match TRBD1. Germline assignment: CDR1 LNHDA and CDR2 SQIVND (reference sequence). V dropped 6 bases and J dropped 1; count of bases not matched to a gene: 9. The CDR3 has 16 residues. As DNA, the CDR3 is TGTGCCAGTAGGCCTCCGGGACAGCCTTCTGGAAACACCATATATTTT. Encoded protein: CASRPPGQPSGNTIYF. The full variable domain, its missing parts supplied by reference TRBV19 and TRBJ1-3, is DGGITQSPKYLFRKEGQNVTLSCEQNLNHDAMYWYRQDPGQGLRLIYYSQIVNDFQKGDIAEGYSVSREKKESFPLTVTSAQKNPTAFYLCASRPPGQPSGNTIYFGEGSWLTVV.

The table lists this clone with a few counts. V and J are TRBV28 and TRBJ1-1; D is uncertain. From germline, CDR1 is MDHEN and CDR2 SYDVKM. Trimming took 6 bases from V and 0 from J, leaving 5 bases between them. The CDR3 loop spans 12 amino acids. In DNA form, the CDR3 reads TGTGCCAGCAGATCAGTGAACACTGAAGCTTTCTTT. The encoded protein is CASRSVNTEAFF.

The sample holds one count of this clone. The rearrangement uses TRBV29-1 and TRBJ2-1, with a tentative D call TRBD2 (6 bases). CDR1 and CDR2 from the germline V gene are SQVTM and ANQGSEA. This CDR3 is built from 17 residues. The ends were cut back, 4 bases at V and 1 base at J, with 20 bases in the middle. As DNA, the CDR3 is TGCAGCGTTGTCCCCCTAAGGGTCGCGGGATCCTACAATGAGCAGTTCTTC. Its protein is CSVVPLRVAGSYNEQFF.

This chain connects TRBV10-3 to TRBJ2-5, with a possible D match to TRBD2 (6 bases). Germline V gene data show CDR1 as ENHRY and CDR2 as SYGVKD. V lost 2 bases and J lost 5, with 15 bases in between. CDR3 size: 15 residues. CDR3 protein: CAISEIAAAGETQYF. CDR3 nucleotides: TGTGCCATCAGTGAGATAGCGGCCGCAGGGGAGACCCAGTACTTC.

The chain has TRBV11-2 and TRBJ1-5; maybe TRBD1 (5 bases). This CDR3 contains 15 residues. Between the trimmed V and J ends, which lost 0 bases and 1 base, there was a span of 7 bases. Germline V gene lookup returns CDR1 SGHAT and CDR2 FQNNGV. CDR3 loop: CASSLEWDSNQPQHF. CDR3 nucleotides: TGTGCCAGCAGCTTAGAGTGGGACAGCAATCAGCCCCAGCATTTT. Full variable domain (rest looked up from reference TRBV11-2 and TRBJ1-5): EAGVAQSPRYKIIEKRQSVAFWCNPISGHATLYWYQQILGQGPKLLIQFQNNGVVDDSQLPKDRFSAERLKGVDSTLKIQPAKLEDSAVYLCASSLEWDSNQPQHFGDGTRLSIL.

The chain is built from TRBV10-1 and TRBJ1-1; D is uncertain. There are 13 residues in the CDR3. The germline V gene encodes CDR1 WNHNN and CDR2 SYGVQD (reference sequence). V gave up 0 bases and J gave up 9 bases, with 11 bases separating them. As DNA, the CDR3 is TGCGCCAGCAGTGAGTCAGGGAAAGACCAAGCTTTCTTT. Protein product: CASSESGKDQAFF.

The chain recombines TRBV5-4 with TRBJ2-2; 10 bases line up with TRBD2. This CDR3 region has 16 residues. Germline V lookup: CDR1 SGHNT, CDR2 YYREEE (reference sequence). Trimming removed 3 bases from V and 5 bases from J; junction bases left unmatched: 7. The CDR3 nucleotides are TGTGCCAGCAGCTCGCTAGCGGGAGAATGGACCGGGGAGCTGTTTTTT. It encodes CASSSLAGEWTGELFF.

The chain links TRBV5-1 to TRBJ2-3; D perhaps matches TRBD1 (6 bases). V was clipped by 4 bases and J by 0 bases, with 12 bases between them. CDR1 SGHRS and CDR2 YFSETQ come from the germline V gene. The CDR3 extends over 15 amino acids. CDR3 bases: TGCGCCAGCAGCCCAGGGGCGAGAAGCACAGATACGCAGTATTTT. Translating gives CASSPGARSTDTQYF.

V is TRBV28 and J is TRBJ1-5, with D perhaps TRBD1 (6 bases). V shed 3 bases and J shed 0 bases, with 18 bases lying between them. This CDR3 is 18 amino acids long. In germline, CDR1 is MDHEN, CDR2 SYDVKM. In DNA, the CDR3 is TGTGCCAGCAGTTTCCGGCAGGTAGGGACAACTAGCAATCAGCCCCAGCATTTT. Its translation: CASSFRQVGTTSNQPQHF.

The chain couples TRBV15 to TRBJ2-3; a weak D match, TRBD2 (5 bases). The V gene lost 0 bases and the J gene lost 2 bases, with 15 bases spanning the gap. Germline CDR1 is LNHNV and CDR2 is YYDKDF (reference sequence). This CDR3 comprises 17 residues. The CDR3 nucleotides are TGTGCCACCAGCAGAGATCTAATCAGCGGCTCCACAGATACGCAGTATTTT. This encodes CATSRDLISGSTDTQYF.

The rearrangement uses TRBV2 and TRBJ2-7, with 9 bases aligning to TRBD2. The germline CDR1 and CDR2 sequences are SNHLY and FYNNEI. This CDR3 is 16 amino acids long. The V and J ends lost 8 bases and 5 bases, in that order; junction bases with no gene match: 16. In DNA, the CDR3 is TGTGCCAGCCTCCGGGGGGCTCTAGCGGGAATAAACGAGCAGTACTTC. Amino acid sequence: CASLRGALAGINEQYF. Full variable domain (rest looked up from reference TRBV2 and TRBJ2-7): EPEVTQTPSHQVTQMGQEVILRCVPISNHLYFYWYRQILGQKVEFLVSFYNNEISEKSEIFDDQFSVERPDGSNFTLKIRSTKLEDSAMYFCASLRGALAGINEQYFGPGTRLTVT.

The table lists this clone with a count of one. The V and J genes are TRBV28 and TRBJ1-5; tentative D call: TRBD1 (5 bases). V gave up 1 base and J gave up 11 bases, with 12 bases separating them. Germline CDR1 is MDHEN and CDR2 is SYDVKM. The CDR3 length is 13 residues. CDR3 bases: TGTGCCAGCAGTTTATCACCAGGGACGACCCAGCATTTT. Protein product: CASSLSPGTTQHF.

This chain connects TRBV4-2 to TRBJ2-4; D gene uncertain. This CDR3 contains 16 residues. Germline-derived CDR1 and CDR2 are LGHNA and YNFKEQ. V gave up 1 base and J gave up 1 base, with 11 bases separating them. CDR3: CASSQGTVEAKNIQYF. CDR3 sequence (DNA): TGTGCCAGCAGCCAAGGTACGGTCGAGGCCAAAAACATTCAGTACTTC.

This sequence joins TRBV10-2 and TRBJ1-3; D gene ambiguous. The germline CDR1 and CDR2 sequences are WSHSY and SAAADI. The CDR3 loop spans 14 amino acids. The V and J ends lost 4 bases and 4 bases respectively, with 11 bases between them. CDR3 sequence reads: CASSVSASGNTIYF. The CDR3 region has the DNA TGCGCCAGCAGTGTCAGCGCTTCGGGAAACACCATATATTTT.

The chain couples TRBV30 to TRBJ1-3; possible D gene TRBD1, 6 bases. Germline CDR1 is GTSNPN and CDR2 is SVGIG (reference sequence). The length of the CDR3 is 15 residues. The V and J ends lost 1 base and 4 bases respectively, with 14 bases between them. CDR3 in DNA: TGTGCCTGGAGTGGAACCGGGACATCCGGAAACACCATATATTTT. Its translation is CAWSGTGTSGNTIYF.

The chain recombines TRBV9 with TRBJ2-5; no firm D call. Germline CDR1 reads SGDLS; CDR2 reads YYNGEE. The CDR3 covers 15 residues. The V end was cut by 0 bases, the J end by 2 bases, with 11 bases between. The CDR3 protein is CASSVDQGPQETQYF. The DNA for the CDR3 is TGTGCCAGCAGCGTAGATCAAGGGCCACAAGAGACCCAGTACTTC.

The chain couples TRBV2 to TRBJ1-2, with 8 bases aligning to TRBD1. Germline V lookup: CDR1 SNHLY, CDR2 FYNNEI. After removal of 5 bases from V and 3 bases from J, the junction contained 14 bases not matched to a gene. The CDR3 loop spans 17 amino acids. The CDR3 bases are TGTGCCAGCAGTCGAGGGGGTGGACAGGGCGGCTACTATGGCTACACCTTC. This sequence encodes CASSRGGGQGGYYGYTF.